These 27 T cell receptor beta chains were all obtained from the same sample, sequenced in a study of blood T cell repertoires in COVID-19. The method was immunoSEQ multiplex PCR; TCRdb's version includes in-frame clones alone and lacks a portion of them. The sample lists about 43,000 clones, roughly 87% seen once, with 15% to 19% in the top ten. Sequencing was done on a sample of peripheral blood. The receptors derive from a man aged 60-69 years with active COVID-19.

V and J are TRBV2 and TRBJ1-2; D is undetermined. Trimming removed 6 bases from V and 12 bases from J, with 11 bases in between. The germline CDR1 and CDR2 sequences are SNHLY and FYNNEI. The CDR3 loop spans 10 amino acids. The CDR3 protein is CASRRMINTF. The CDR3 region has the DNA TGTGCCAGCAGGAGGATGATAAACACCTTC.

The chain combines TRBV2 with TRBJ1-6; D not certain. There are 18 residues in the CDR3. V lost 0 bases and J lost 1, with 13 bases in between. CDR1 SNHLY and CDR2 FYNNEI come from the germline V gene. Here the CDR3 reads CASSEARVGGSYNSPLHF. The CDR3 bases are TGTGCCAGCAGTGAAGCGCGGGTGGGAGGGTCCTATAATTCACCCCTCCACTTT.

The CDR3, as DNA: TGTGCCAGTAGTCCACGACCGGGAGGGGGAGGGGCAGATACGCAGTATTTT. It translates to CASSPRPGGGGADTQYF. The V and J genes are TRBV19 and TRBJ2-3, with 8 bases fitting TRBD2. With V trimmed by 5 bases and J by 4 bases, 14 bases remained unmatched. Germline CDR1 reads LNHDA; CDR2 reads SQIVND (reference sequence). The length of the CDR3 is 17 residues.

The rearrangement links TRBV5-1 to TRBJ1-4; 12 nucleotides agree with TRBD1. The CDR3 runs to 15 residues. CDR1 is SGHRS, CDR2 YFSETQ, per germline. Unmatched junction bases numbered 8, after V lost 4 bases and J lost 10 bases. Here the CDR3 reads CASSVMGTGGGKLFF. The DNA for the CDR3 is TGCGCCAGCAGCGTCATGGGGACAGGGGGCGGAAAACTGTTTTTT.

J is TRBJ1-5 and V is TRBV2; D is unclear. This CDR3 spans 15 amino acids. CDR1 is SNHLY and CDR2 is FYNNEI in the germline V gene. V was pared by 3 bases and J by 1 base, with 10 bases between. CDR3 DNA: TGTGCCAGCAGTGACACCAGGCGAAGCAATCAGCCCCAGCATTTT. It specifies CASSDTRRSNQPQHF.

This clone was seen more than once but under ten times. V gene TRBV7-6 combines with J gene TRBJ2-1; 11 bases line up with TRBD2. V trimming: 5 bases; J trimming: 4 bases; junction bases outside the gene matches: 4. Germline V gene data show CDR1 as SGHVS and CDR2 as FNYEAQ. The CDR3 is 15 residues long. The CDR3 loop is CASSPSGGRYNEQFF. CDR3 in DNA: TGTGCCAGCAGCCCTAGCGGGGGGAGATACAATGAGCAGTTCTTC.

The genes are TRBV4-2 and TRBJ1-4; D possibly corresponds to TRBD1 (5 bases). This CDR3 is built from 15 residues. Germline-derived CDR1 and CDR2 are LGHNA and YNFKEQ. Between the trimmed V and J ends, which lost 0 bases and 8 bases, there was a span of 13 bases. The CDR3 nucleotides are TGTGCCAGCAGCCAAGAGATGCGGGGGGACGAAAAACTGTTTTTT. Its translation is CASSQEMRGDEKLFF.

The J gene is TRBJ1-3, the V gene TRBV4-2; 9 bases are a match to TRBD1. V was clipped by 1 base and J by 4 bases; unmatched bases: 11. Germline values: CDR1 LGHNA, CDR2 YNFKEQ. This CDR3 has 18 amino acids. CDR3 sequence (DNA): TGTGCCAGCAGCCAAGCCTTCAACAGGGGGCGCGGGGGAAACACCATATATTTT. Residues: CASSQAFNRGRGGNTIYF.

The rearrangement links TRBV5-8 to TRBJ2-5, with D perhaps TRBD1 (5 bases). Trimming removed 3 bases at V and 5 bases at J, with 11 bases between. The CDR3 extends over 13 amino acids. Per the germline V gene, CDR1 is SGHTS and CDR2 is YDEGEE. Here the CDR3 reads CASSYQGLETQYF. CDR3 DNA sequence: TGTGCCAGCAGCTACCAGGGTCTGGAGACCCAGTACTTC. Full variable domain (outside the CDR3, taken from reference TRBV5-8 and TRBJ2-5): EAGVTQSPTHLIKTRGQQATLRCSPISGHTSVYWYQQALGLGLQFLLWYDEGEERNRGNFPPRFSGRQFPNYSSELNVNALELEDSALYLCASSYQGLETQYFGPGTRLLVL.

The rearrangement joins TRBV4-3 to TRBJ2-1, with 8 bases fitting TRBD1. Germline V gene data show CDR1 as LGHNA and CDR2 as YSLEER. V trimming: 5 bases; J trimming: 9 bases; junction bases outside the gene matches: 6. The CDR3 loop spans 13 amino acids. The CDR3 sequence: CASSTGQGGEQFF. The CDR3 DNA follows: TGCGCCAGCAGCACAGGACAGGGCGGTGAGCAGTTCTTC.

The J gene is TRBJ2-2, the V gene TRBV7-9; 7 bases line up with TRBD2. Germline CDR1 reads SEHNR; CDR2 reads FQNEAQ (reference sequence). Losses at the gene ends were 5 bases for V and 5 bases for J; bases not matched to a gene: 8. CDR3 length: 15 residues. As DNA, the CDR3 is TGTGCCAGCAGCCGGGGAGGGCGCAGGACCGGGGAGCTGTTTTTT. Protein product: CASSRGGRRTGELFF.

The chain joins TRBV29-1 to TRBJ1-1, with 8 bases aligning to TRBD1. J was trimmed by 5 bases and V by 7 bases; bases with no gene match: 15. The CDR3 sequence is 15 residues long. The germline CDR1 and CDR2 sequences are SQVTM and ANQGSEA. The CDR3, as DNA: TGCAGCGCACTCGGGACAGGCGACCCCCGGACTGAAGCTTTCTTT. Residues: CSALGTGDPRTEAFF. The full variable domain, rest sourced from reference TRBV29-1 and TRBJ1-1, is SAVISQKPSRDICQRGTSLTIQCQVDSQVTMMFWYRQQPGQSLTLIATANQGSEATYESGFVIDKFPISRPNLTFSTLTVSNMSPEDSSIYLCSALGTGDPRTEAFFGQGTRLTVV.

Note on this clone: This may stem from a read error, because a much larger clone lies one nucleotide away. The V gene is TRBV5-1, the J gene TRBJ2-7, with 9 bases identical to TRBD1. This CDR3 is built from 14 residues. Germline V gene sequence: CDR1 SGHRS, CDR2 YFSETQ. J gave up 2 bases and V 4 bases, and 4 bases lay outside the gene matches. The CDR3 DNA sequence: TGCGCCAGCAGCCGGACAGGGGACGCCTACGAGCAGTACTTC. Amino acids: CASSRTGDAYEQYF.

This chain links TRBV6-5 with TRBJ2-3, with TRBD1 matching over 8 bases. V gave up 7 bases and J gave up 6 bases; unmatched junction bases: 12. The germline V gene encodes CDR1 MNHEY and CDR2 SVGAGI. This CDR3 region has 15 residues. CDR3 bases: TGTGCCAGCATCACCGGACAGGGCCGTTCCGATACGCAGTATTTT. Amino acids: CASITGQGRSDTQYF.

The chain couples TRBV5-1 to TRBJ2-2; D may be TRBD2 (5 bases). V lost 0 bases and J 9 bases, leaving 9 bases between the germline ends. Germline lookup yields CDR1 SGHRS and CDR2 YFSETQ. The CDR3 is 13 residues long. CDR3 sequence reads: CASSLVRDRELFF. The CDR3 nucleotides read TGCGCCAGCAGCTTGGTGAGGGATAGGGAGCTGTTTTTT.

This clone was seen once. The CDR3 sequence: CASSPRQGARTGELFF. The CDR3, as DNA: TGCGCCAGCAGCCCCCGCCAGGGGGCGCGCACCGGGGAGCTGTTTTTT. The chain combines TRBV5-1 with TRBJ2-2; 8 nucleotides match TRBD1. V lost 4 bases and J lost 4; bases outside the gene matches: 9. The CDR3 runs to 16 residues. The germline V gene has CDR1 SGHRS and CDR2 YFSETQ. Full variable domain (rest looked up from reference TRBV5-1 and TRBJ2-2): KAGVTQTPRYLIKTRGQQVTLSCSPISGHRSVSWYQQTPGQGLQFLFEYFSETQRNKGNFPGRFSGRQFSNSRSEMNVSTLELGDSALYLCASSPRQGARTGELFFGEGSRLTVL.

This sequence joins TRBV5-4 and TRBJ1-3; D uncertain. CDR3 length: 15 amino acids. Trimming took 4 bases from V and 0 from J, leaving 11 bases between them. Germline CDR1 is SGHNT and CDR2 is YYREEE (reference sequence). In nucleotides, the CDR3 is TGTGCCAGCAGCCTGGCGGGTGTCTCTGGAAACACCATATATTTT. Residues: CASSLAGVSGNTIYF. The full variable domain, with the rest looked up from reference TRBV5-4 and TRBJ1-3, is ETGVTQSPTHLIKTRGQQVTLRCSSQSGHNTVSWYQQALGQGPQFIFQYYREEENGRGNFPPRFSGLQFPNYSSELNVNALELDDSALYLCASSLAGVSGNTIYFGEGSWLTVV.

The rearrangement joins TRBV5-6 to TRBJ1-5; maybe TRBD1 (6 bases). CDR1 is SGHDT and CDR2 is YYEEEE in the germline V gene. The germline V and J ends were trimmed by 2 bases and 7 bases, with 13 bases remaining between them. CDR3 size: 14 residues. DNA of the CDR3: TGTGCCAGCAGCTTACAGGGTGGGGAACAGCCCCAGCATTTT. Translated, it gives CASSLQGGEQPQHF.

The chain is built from TRBV7-9 and TRBJ2-2; D is ambiguous. Trimming cost V 5 bases and J 5 bases, with 12 bases left between them. Germline values: CDR1 SEHNR, CDR2 FQNEAQ (reference sequence). There are 14 residues in the CDR3. CDR3 sequence reads: CASSPRANTGELFF. The CDR3 DNA sequence: TGTGCCAGCAGCCCAAGAGCCAATACCGGGGAGCTGTTTTTT.

The V and J genes are TRBV19 and TRBJ2-7, with 10 bases aligning to TRBD2. V trimming: 4 bases; J trimming: 3 bases; junction bases outside the gene matches: 3. Germline V CDR1 and CDR2: LNHDA, SQIVND (reference sequence). The CDR3 runs 14 residues. For the CDR3, the DNA is TGTGCCAGTAGTAGGAGCGGGAGGGACTACGAGCAGTACTTC. It specifies CASSRSGRDYEQYF. Full variable domain (remainder filled in from reference TRBV19 and TRBJ2-7): DGGITQSPKYLFRKEGQNVTLSCEQNLNHDAMYWYRQDPGQGLRLIYYSQIVNDFQKGDIAEGYSVSREKKESFPLTVTSAQKNPTAFYLCASSRSGRDYEQYFGPGTRLTVT.

The rearrangement links TRBV19 to TRBJ2-1; 11 nucleotides align to TRBD2. The ends lost 6 bases at V and 0 bases at J; junction bases unmatched: 10. The CDR3 has 18 amino acids. Germline V gene data show CDR1 as LNHDA and CDR2 as SQIVND (reference sequence). CDR3 sequence: CASSRSSGGPSSYNEQFF. CDR3 nucleotides: TGTGCCAGTAGCCGGTCTAGCGGGGGGCCGAGCTCCTACAATGAGCAGTTCTTC.

The chain carries TRBV18 and TRBJ1-2; TRBD1 aligns across 7 bases. The germline CDR1 and CDR2 sequences are KGHSH and LQKENI. Unmatched junction bases numbered 15, after V lost 3 bases and J lost 8 bases. The CDR3 is 16 residues long. The CDR3 DNA reads TGTGCCAGCTCACCTATGCCTGGGACAGCGTCGCGAGGCTACACCTTC. It codes for CASSPMPGTASRGYTF.

The chain couples TRBV6-5 to TRBJ1-5, with 7 bases fitting TRBD1. Germline trimming cut 8 bases from V and 5 bases from J; bases unmatched to any gene: 9. Germline loops: CDR1 MNHEY, CDR2 SVGAGI. This CDR3 has 14 residues. In DNA, the CDR3 is TGTGCCAGCGAAAGACAGGGCGGGGATCAGCCCCAGCATTTT. It encodes CASERQGGDQPQHF.

This clone was counted between two and nine times. V gene TRBV11-2 combines with J gene TRBJ1-2; 10 nucleotides line up with TRBD1. V lost 3 bases, J lost 8 bases, and 3 bases stayed unmatched. The CDR3 runs 13 residues. Per germline, CDR1 SGHAT and CDR2 FQNNGV. CDR3 nucleotides: TGTGCCAGCAGCTTGGGACAGGGGAGGGGCTACACCTTC. It codes for CASSLGQGRGYTF.

V usage is TRBV18 and J usage is TRBJ1-1; 8 nucleotides match TRBD1. Looked up from germline, CDR1 is KGHSH and CDR2 is LQKENI. After removal of 5 bases from V and 2 bases from J, the junction contained 7 bases not matched to a gene. There are 15 residues in the CDR3. For the CDR3, the DNA is TGTGCCAGCTCATCCCAACAGGGGGGTAACACTGAAGCTTTCTTT. Translation: CASSSQQGGNTEAFF.

The chain joins TRBV28 to TRBJ2-1; 8 positions match TRBD2. This CDR3 is built from 14 residues. The V gene's germline CDR1 is MDHEN and CDR2 SYDVKM. With V trimmed by 7 bases and J by 1 base, 3 bases remained unmatched. The CDR3 loop reads CASIGGGSYNEQFF. In DNA form, the CDR3 reads TGTGCCAGCATAGGCGGGGGGTCCTACAATGAGCAGTTCTTC.

J is TRBJ2-7 and V is TRBV21-1; the D call in the table, TRBD1, was not verified against the DNA. TRBV21-1 is a pseudogene locus. This CDR3 comprises 14 residues. The CDR3 loop reads CASSSEEGAREQYF. The CDR3 DNA follows: TGTGCCAGCAGCTCAGAGGAGGGGGCACGTGAGCAGTACTTC.